Reported below is one T cell receptor (beta chain). As yet, its antigen is unknown. The source of the sample is a study of identical twins. Overall study results and limits: In monozygotic twins, models underestimated the sharing of out-of-frame TCR alpha. The authors noted that invariant MAIT and iNKT cells could partly confound zero-insertion analyses.

TCRdb re-analysed the 5' RACE reads in MiXCR, keeping a single row per CDR3 protein. The sample comprises fewer than 500,000 distinct CDR3 sequences, approximately 14% of which are singletons, and approximately 0.98% rests with the top ten. The donors were all healthy and Caucasian. The germline gives CDR1 LGHNA, CDR2 YSLEER. The CDR3 runs 15 residues. V shed 2 bases and J 5 bases; nucleotides not matched to a gene: 6. Separately, the same data were catalogued under a study of yellow fever vaccine responses in identical twins.

The sample taken for sequencing was CD4+ T cells sorted from blood. This chain connects TRBV4-3 to TRBJ1-1; 9 bases agree with TRBD1. The origin of this receptor is a woman aged 18-29 years in good health. The CDR3 spells CASSQIGTGSTEAFF. The CDR3, as DNA: TGCGCCAGCAGCCAAATTGGGACAGGGTCAACTGAAGCTTTCTTT.